Listed here are 8 T cell receptor beta chains from one sample, sequenced in a study of beta chain features in type 1 diabetes. Study-level findings and limits: TCRB CDR3s were moderately but significantly shorter in Type 1 diabetes patients in all four CD4+ subsets.

For these receptors, no antigen is known. The investigators reverse transcribed all of the isolated RNA, so they sequenced expressed TCRB transcripts. Clones were read by immunoSEQ multiplex PCR, and TCRdb kept only the in-frame ones, dropping some. The sample carries 95,000 to 150,000 clones, roughly 17% recorded once. Input material: central memory CD4+ T cells from blood. Every receptor here comes from a young man with type 1 diabetes.

This rearrangement joins TRBV7-2 to TRBJ2-5; D is ambiguous. CDR1 is SGHTA, CDR2 FQGNSA, per germline. The CDR3 runs to 12 residues. V shed 3 bases and J shed 6 bases, with 8 bases lying between them. CDR3 bases: TGTGCCAGCAGCTTTGGTTTGAAGACCCAGTACTTC. The encoded protein is CASSFGLKTQYF.

This clone was counted between two and nine times. The J gene is TRBJ1-1, the V gene TRBV7-2; 7 nucleotides line up with TRBD1. The CDR3 has 13 residues. CDR1 SGHTA and CDR2 FQGNSA come from the germline V gene. The J segment lost 4 bases and the V segment lost 4 bases, leaving 3 bases of the junction unmatched. Here the CDR3 reads CASSSQGGTEAFF. The DNA of the CDR3 is TGTGCCAGCAGCTCCCAGGGGGGCACTGAAGCTTTCTTT.

The chain uses TRBV29-1 and TRBJ1-1; 8 bases align to TRBD1. Trimming removed 5 bases from V and 1 base from J; junction bases left unmatched: 3. The CDR3 consists of 13 residues. Germline loops: CDR1 SQVTM, CDR2 ANQGSEA. CDR3 loop: CSVTGTGNTEAFF. DNA of the CDR3: TGCAGCGTTACCGGGACAGGGAACACTGAAGCTTTCTTT.

The chain joins TRBV9 to TRBJ2-7; D possibly matches TRBD1 or TRBD2 (5 bases each). Trimming removed 5 bases at V and 0 bases at J, with 21 bases between. Germline values: CDR1 SGDLS, CDR2 YYNGEE. The CDR3 extends over 17 amino acids. The CDR3 bases are TGTGCCAGCAGTGAAGCTACGTGGGGGACGGTCTCCTACGAGCAGTACTTC. Translating it yields CASSEATWGTVSYEQYF. The whole variable domain, remainder taken from reference TRBV9 and TRBJ2-7, is DSGVTQTPKHLITATGQRVTLRCSPRSGDLSVYWYQQSLDQGLQFLIQYYNGEERAKGNILERFSAQQFPDLHSELNLSSLELGDSALYFCASSEATWGTVSYEQYFGPGTRLTVT.

This clone has just a few counts. Here the CDR3 DNA reads TGTGCCAGCTCACCAGAGGCGGGTGAGCAGTTCTTC. This sequence encodes CASSPEAGEQFF. V gene TRBV18 combines with J gene TRBJ2-1; D may be TRBD2 (5 bases). This CDR3 has 12 amino acids. Trimming cost V 2 bases and J 9 bases, with 8 bases left between them. Germline CDR1 and CDR2: KGHSH and LQKENI.

This clone was counted a few times. The J gene is TRBJ2-4, the V gene TRBV5-1, with no clear D. V lost 2 bases and J 0 bases, leaving 6 bases between the germline ends. From germline, CDR1 is SGHRS and CDR2 YFSETQ. The CDR3 is 14 amino acids. The CDR3 spells CASSFEGAKNIQYF. CDR3 bases: TGCGCCAGCAGCTTCGAAGGAGCCAAAAACATTCAGTACTTC.

This clone has just a few counts. The chain employs TRBV18 and TRBJ1-4; 8 positions match TRBD1. The CDR3 runs to 16 residues. J was trimmed by 8 bases and V by 0 bases; bases with no gene match: 8. Germline V gives CDR1 KGHSH, CDR2 LQKENI. CDR3 nucleotides: TGTGCCAGCTCACCACCCCGGACAGGGCCCCACGAAAAACTGTTTTTT. Its protein product is CASSPPRTGPHEKLFF.

V usage is TRBV7-6 and J usage is TRBJ1-2, with 7 positions matching TRBD1. The CDR3 spans 16 residues. CDR1 and CDR2 (germline): SGHVS, FNYEAQ. The J segment lost 4 bases and the V segment lost 3 bases, leaving 11 bases of the junction unmatched. The CDR3 region is CASSFRQGGNSYGYTF. The CDR3 DNA follows: TGTGCCAGCAGCTTTCGGCAGGGGGGTAATAGCTATGGCTACACCTTC.